The next 8 T cell receptor beta chains were all read from a single sample in a study of blood T cell repertoires in COVID-19. Libraries were prepared by immunoSEQ multiplex PCR; TCRdb keeps only in-frame clonotypes and omits some of them. Of 200,000 to 250,000 clones listed, 86% are singletons. Sequencing was done on a sample of peripheral blood. The receptors derive from a man aged 30-40 years who had recovered from COVID-19.

The chain combines TRBV28 with TRBJ1-2, with 12 bases fitting TRBD1. CDR3 length equals 15 residues. Trimming removed 7 bases from V and 4 bases from J; junction bases left unmatched: 7. The germline V gene encodes CDR1 MDHEN and CDR2 SYDVKM. The CDR3, as DNA: TGTGCCAGCACCGCCGGGACAGGGGGCGTCTATGGCTACACCTTC. It specifies CASTAGTGGVYGYTF.

The chain couples TRBV5-1 to TRBJ1-2; TRBD1 matches 9 bases. The CDR3 spans 14 residues. The germline CDR1 and CDR2 sequences are SGHRS and YFSETQ. The junction had 4 bases not matched to a gene; V was cut back by 4 bases and J by 3 bases. This CDR3 is CASSLGQGHYGYTF. The CDR3 coding sequence is TGCGCCAGCAGCCTGGGACAGGGCCACTATGGCTACACCTTC.

The V and J genes are TRBV14 and TRBJ1-3; D gene uncertain. CDR3 size: 14 residues. Germline V gene sequence: CDR1 SGHDN, CDR2 FVKESK. V was clipped by 1 base and J by 4 bases, with 8 bases between them. CDR3 sequence reads: CASSQVTDGNTIYF. CDR3 bases: TGTGCCAGCAGCCAAGTAACAGACGGAAACACCATATATTTT.

The rearrangement joins TRBV3-1 (or the pseudogene TRBV3-2) to TRBJ1-1, with 8 positions matching TRBD1. J gave up 4 bases and V 7 bases, and 2 bases lay outside the gene matches. The germline gives CDR1 LGHDT, CDR2 YNNKEL (reference sequence). There are 12 residues in the CDR3. CDR3 DNA sequence: TGTGCCAGCACACAGGGGGGCACTGAAGCTTTCTTT. It specifies CASTQGGTEAFF.

The chain recombines TRBV6-5 with TRBJ1-5, with TRBD1 identical over 8 bases. In germline, CDR1 is MNHEY, CDR2 SVGAGI. The J segment lost 3 bases and the V segment lost 6 bases, leaving 7 bases of the junction unmatched. This CDR3 is built from 15 residues. In DNA form, the CDR3 reads TGTGCCAGCAGGAGCGGACAGGGCTCCAATCAGCCCCAGCATTTT. Residues: CASRSGQGSNQPQHF.

The chain joins TRBV19 to TRBJ2-7; 9 bases are shared with TRBD1. Germline-derived CDR1 and CDR2 are LNHDA and SQIVND (reference sequence). The CDR3 runs 15 residues. V was pared by 6 bases and J by 2 bases, with 8 bases of the junction left unmatched. CDR3 protein: CASSPGQGHAYEQYF. CDR3 coding DNA: TGTGCCAGTAGCCCTGGACAGGGGCATGCCTACGAGCAGTACTTC. Full variable domain (rest looked up from reference TRBV19 and TRBJ2-7): DGGITQSPKYLFRKEGQNVTLSCEQNLNHDAMYWYRQDPGQGLRLIYYSQIVNDFQKGDIAEGYSVSREKKESFPLTVTSAQKNPTAFYLCASSPGQGHAYEQYFGPGTRLTVT.

A few counts support this clone. This chain connects TRBV5-6 to TRBJ2-5; 8 bases map to TRBD2. V gave up 4 bases and J gave up 5 bases; unmatched junction bases: 13. Looked up from germline, CDR1 is SGHDT and CDR2 is YYEEEE. This CDR3 is built from 16 residues. CDR3 coding DNA: TGTGCCAGCAGCAATTTCGACGGGGGGGCCTTTGAGACCCAGTACTTC. Its translation: CASSNFDGGAFETQYF.

This rearrangement joins TRBV18 to TRBJ1-2, with D maybe TRBD1 (6 bases). CDR3 length: 15 residues. Germline CDR1 is KGHSH and CDR2 is LQKENI. V was clipped by 4 bases and J by 4 bases, with 16 bases between them. CDR3 region: CASSQATGQGYGYTF. CDR3 sequence (DNA): TGTGCCAGCTCACAAGCTACAGGGCAGGGCTATGGCTACACCTTC.